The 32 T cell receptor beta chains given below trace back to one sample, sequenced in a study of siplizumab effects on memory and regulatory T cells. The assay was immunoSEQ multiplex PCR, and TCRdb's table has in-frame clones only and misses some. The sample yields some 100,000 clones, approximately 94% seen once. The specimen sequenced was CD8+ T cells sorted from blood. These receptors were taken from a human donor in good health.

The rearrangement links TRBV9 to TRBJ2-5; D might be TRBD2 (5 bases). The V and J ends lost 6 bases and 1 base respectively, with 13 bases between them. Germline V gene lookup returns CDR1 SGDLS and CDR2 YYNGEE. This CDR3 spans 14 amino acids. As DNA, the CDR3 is TGTGCCAGCAATGGAGGCGGGTTCCAAGAGACCCAGTACTTC. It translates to CASNGGGFQETQYF.

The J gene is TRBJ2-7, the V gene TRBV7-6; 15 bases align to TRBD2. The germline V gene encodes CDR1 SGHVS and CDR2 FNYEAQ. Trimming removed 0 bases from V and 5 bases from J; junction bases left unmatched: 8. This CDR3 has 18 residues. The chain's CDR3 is CASSLAGLAGGPADEQYF. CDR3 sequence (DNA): TGTGCCAGCAGCTTAGCGGGACTAGCGGGGGGCCCTGCCGACGAGCAGTACTTC.

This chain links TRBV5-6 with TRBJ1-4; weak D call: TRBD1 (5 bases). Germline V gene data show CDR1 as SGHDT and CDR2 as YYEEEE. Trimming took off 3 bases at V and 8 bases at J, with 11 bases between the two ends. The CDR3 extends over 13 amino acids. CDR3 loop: CASSYIEGEKLFF. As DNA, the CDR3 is TGTGCCAGCAGCTATATCGAGGGGGAAAAACTGTTTTTT.

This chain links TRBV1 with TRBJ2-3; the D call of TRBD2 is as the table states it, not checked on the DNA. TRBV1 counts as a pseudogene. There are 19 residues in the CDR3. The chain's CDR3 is CTSSPTAPDSFGLTDTQYF. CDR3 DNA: TGCACCAGCAGCCCCACGGCCCCTGATAGCTTCGGCCTAACAGATACGCAGTATTTT.

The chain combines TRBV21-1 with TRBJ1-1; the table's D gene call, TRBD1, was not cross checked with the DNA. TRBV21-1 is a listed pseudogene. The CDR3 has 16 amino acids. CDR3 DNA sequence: TGTGCCAGCAGCACGAGCCGGGACAGGGATTCTGCTGGAGCTTTCTTT. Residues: CASSTSRDRDSAGAFF.

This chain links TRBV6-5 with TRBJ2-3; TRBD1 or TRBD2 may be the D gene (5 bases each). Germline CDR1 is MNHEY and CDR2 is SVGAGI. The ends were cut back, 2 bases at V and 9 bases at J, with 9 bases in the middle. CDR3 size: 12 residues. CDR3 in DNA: TGTGCCAGCAGTTACCCTGGGGACACGCAGTATTTT. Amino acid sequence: CASSYPGDTQYF.

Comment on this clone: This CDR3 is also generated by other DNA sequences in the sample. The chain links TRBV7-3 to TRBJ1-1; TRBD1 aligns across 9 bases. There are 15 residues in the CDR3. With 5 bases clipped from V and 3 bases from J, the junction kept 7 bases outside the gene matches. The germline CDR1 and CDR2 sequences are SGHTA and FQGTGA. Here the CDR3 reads CASSPGGTGYTEAFF. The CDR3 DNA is TGTGCCAGCAGCCCAGGCGGGACAGGGTACACTGAAGCTTTCTTT.

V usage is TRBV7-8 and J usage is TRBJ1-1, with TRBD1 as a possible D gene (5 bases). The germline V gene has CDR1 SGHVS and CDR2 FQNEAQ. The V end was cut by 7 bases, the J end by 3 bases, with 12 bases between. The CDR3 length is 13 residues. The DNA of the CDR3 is TGTGCCAGCAACCTGGGGGGGTACACTGAAGCTTTCTTT. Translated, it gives CASNLGGYTEAFF. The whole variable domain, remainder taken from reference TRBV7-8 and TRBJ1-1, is GAGVSQSPRYKVAKRGQDVALRCDPISGHVSLFWYQQALGQGPEFLTYFQNEAQLDKSGLPSDRFFAERPEGSVSTLKIQRTQQEDSAVYLCASNLGGYTEAFFGQGTRLTVV.

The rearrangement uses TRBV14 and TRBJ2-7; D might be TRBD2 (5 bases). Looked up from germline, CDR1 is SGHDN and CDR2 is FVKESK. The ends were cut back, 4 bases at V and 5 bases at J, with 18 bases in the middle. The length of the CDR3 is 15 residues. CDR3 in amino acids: CASSPYGPEGHEQYF. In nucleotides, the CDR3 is TGTGCCAGCAGCCCTTACGGACCCGAGGGCCACGAGCAGTACTTC.

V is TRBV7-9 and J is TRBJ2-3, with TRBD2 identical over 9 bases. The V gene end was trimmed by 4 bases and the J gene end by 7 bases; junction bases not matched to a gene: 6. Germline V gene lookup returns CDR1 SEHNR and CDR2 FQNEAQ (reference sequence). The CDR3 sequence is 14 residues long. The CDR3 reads CASSSLAGGYTQYF. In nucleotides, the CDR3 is TGTGCCAGCAGCTCCTTGGCGGGGGGGTATACGCAGTATTTT.

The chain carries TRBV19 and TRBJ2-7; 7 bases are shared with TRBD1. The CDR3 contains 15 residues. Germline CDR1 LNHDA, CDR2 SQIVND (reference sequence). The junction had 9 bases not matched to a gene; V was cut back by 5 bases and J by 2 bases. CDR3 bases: TGTGCCAGTAGTGCCCCGGGACAGTTCCCCTACGAGCAGTACTTC. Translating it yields CASSAPGQFPYEQYF.

For the CDR3, the DNA is TGTGCCAGCAGTGAACCCTACGAGCAGTACTTC. Translation: CASSEPYEQYF. The genes are TRBV6-1 and TRBJ2-7; D remains unclear. The CDR3 covers 11 residues. From germline, CDR1 is MNHNS and CDR2 SASEGT. V was clipped by 2 bases and J by 2 bases, with 1 base between them.

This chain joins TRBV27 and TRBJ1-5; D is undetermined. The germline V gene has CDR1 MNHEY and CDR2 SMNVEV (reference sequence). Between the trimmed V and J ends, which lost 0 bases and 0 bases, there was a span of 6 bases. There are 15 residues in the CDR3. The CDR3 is CASSLSPYSNQPQHF. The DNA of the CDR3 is TGTGCCAGCAGTTTATCCCCGTATAGCAATCAGCCCCAGCATTTT.

CDR3 bases: TGCGCCAGCAGCCAAGCCGGGACAAAAAACACCGGGGAGCTGTTTTTT. The encoded protein is CASSQAGTKNTGELFF. This chain joins TRBV4-1 and TRBJ2-2; weak D call: TRBD1 (6 bases). Germline CDR1 and CDR2: MGHRA and YSYEKL. The CDR3 length is 16 residues. Deletions cut 1 base from V and 2 bases from J, with 11 bases between.

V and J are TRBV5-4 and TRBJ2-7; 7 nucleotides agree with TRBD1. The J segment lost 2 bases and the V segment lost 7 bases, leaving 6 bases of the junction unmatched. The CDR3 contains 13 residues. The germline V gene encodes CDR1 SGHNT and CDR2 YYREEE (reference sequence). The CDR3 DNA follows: TGTGCCAGCGGTTGGGACAGTACCTACGAGCAGTACTTC. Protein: CASGWDSTYEQYF. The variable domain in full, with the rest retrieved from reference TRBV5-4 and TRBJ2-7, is ETGVTQSPTHLIKTRGQQVTLRCSSQSGHNTVSWYQQALGQGPQFIFQYYREEENGRGNFPPRFSGLQFPNYSSELNVNALELDDSALYLCASGWDSTYEQYFGPGTRLTVT.

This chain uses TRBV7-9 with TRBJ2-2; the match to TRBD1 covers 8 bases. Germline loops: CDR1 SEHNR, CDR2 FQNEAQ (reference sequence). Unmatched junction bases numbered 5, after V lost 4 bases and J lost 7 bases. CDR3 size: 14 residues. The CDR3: CASSSTGEGGELFF. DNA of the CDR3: TGTGCCAGCAGCTCGACAGGGGAAGGCGGGGAGCTGTTTTTT.

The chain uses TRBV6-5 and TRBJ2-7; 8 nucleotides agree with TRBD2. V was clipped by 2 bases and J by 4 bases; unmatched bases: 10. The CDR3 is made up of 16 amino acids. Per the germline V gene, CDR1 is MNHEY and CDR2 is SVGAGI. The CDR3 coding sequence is TGTGCCAGCAGTTACGCGGCTAGCGGGTACCTATACGAGCAGTACTTC. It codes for CASSYAASGYLYEQYF.

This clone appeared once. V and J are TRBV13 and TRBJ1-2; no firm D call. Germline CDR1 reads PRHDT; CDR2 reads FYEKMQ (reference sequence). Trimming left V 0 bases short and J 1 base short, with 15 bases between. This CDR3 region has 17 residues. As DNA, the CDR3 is TGTGCCAGCAGCTTAGGCCGCCAAGGACCCCATAACTATGGCTACACCTTC. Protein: CASSLGRQGPHNYGYTF.

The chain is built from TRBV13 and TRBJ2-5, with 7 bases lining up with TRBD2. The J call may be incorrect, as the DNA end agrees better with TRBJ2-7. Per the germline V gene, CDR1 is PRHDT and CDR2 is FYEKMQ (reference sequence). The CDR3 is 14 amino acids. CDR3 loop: CASKPNRGAYEQYF. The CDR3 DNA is TGTGCCAGCAAACCTAACCGGGGGGCCTACGAGCAGTACTTC.

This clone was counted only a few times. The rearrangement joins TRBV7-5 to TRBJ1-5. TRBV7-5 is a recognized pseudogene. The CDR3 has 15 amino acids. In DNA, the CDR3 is TGTGCCAGAAGCCAATGGGCGGGGTCCAATCAGCCCCAGCATTTT. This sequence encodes CARSQWAGSNQPQHF.

The CDR3 coding sequence is TGTGCCAGCAGCTTAACGGAGCTTAGCACAGATACGCAGTATTTT. It encodes CASSLTELSTDTQYF. This chain joins TRBV7-2 and TRBJ2-3, with unresolved D. There are 15 residues in the CDR3. With 2 bases removed from V and 0 bases from J, the gap between germline ends came to 9 bases. Germline CDR1 is SGHTA and CDR2 is FQGNSA.

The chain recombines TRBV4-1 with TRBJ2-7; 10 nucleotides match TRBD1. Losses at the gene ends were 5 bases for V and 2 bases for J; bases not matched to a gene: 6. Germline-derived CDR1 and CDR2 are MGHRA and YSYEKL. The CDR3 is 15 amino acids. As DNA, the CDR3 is TGCGCCAGCAGCTCGCGGGGGACAGGGGCCTACGAGCAGTACTTC. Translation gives CASSSRGTGAYEQYF.

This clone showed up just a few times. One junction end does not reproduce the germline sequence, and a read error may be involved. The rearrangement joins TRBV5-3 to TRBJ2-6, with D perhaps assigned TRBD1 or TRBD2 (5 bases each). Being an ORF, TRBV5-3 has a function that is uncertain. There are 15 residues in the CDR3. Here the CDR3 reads CASSFRGPGANVLTF. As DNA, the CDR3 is TGTGCCAGCAGCTTTCGGGGCCCTGGGGCCAACGTCCTGACTTTC.

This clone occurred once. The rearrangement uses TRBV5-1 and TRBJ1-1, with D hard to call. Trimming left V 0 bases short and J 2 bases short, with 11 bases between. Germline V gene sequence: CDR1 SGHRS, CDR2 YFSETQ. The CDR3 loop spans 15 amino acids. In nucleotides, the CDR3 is TGCGCCAGCAGCTTGGGGGAGACATTAAACACTGAAGCTTTCTTT. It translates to CASSLGETLNTEAFF.

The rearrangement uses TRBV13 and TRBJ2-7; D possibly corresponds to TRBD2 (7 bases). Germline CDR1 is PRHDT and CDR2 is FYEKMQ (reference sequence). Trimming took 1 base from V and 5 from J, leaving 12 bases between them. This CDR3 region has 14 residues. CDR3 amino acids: CASSLAGGSDEQYF. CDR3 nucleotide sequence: TGTGCCAGCAGCTTAGCGGGGGGCAGCGACGAGCAGTACTTC.

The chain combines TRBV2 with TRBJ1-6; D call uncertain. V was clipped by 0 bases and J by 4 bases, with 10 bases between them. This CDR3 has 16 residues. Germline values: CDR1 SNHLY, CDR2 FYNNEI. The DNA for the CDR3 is TGTGCCAGCAGTGAAGCGGCGGGAGATTATAATTCACCCCTCCACTTT. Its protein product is CASSEAAGDYNSPLHF.

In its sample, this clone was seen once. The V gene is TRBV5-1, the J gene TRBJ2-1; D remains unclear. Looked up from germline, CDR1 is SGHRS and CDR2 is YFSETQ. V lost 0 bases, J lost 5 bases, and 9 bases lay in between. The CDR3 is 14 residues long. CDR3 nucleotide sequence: TGCGCCAGCAGCTTGGGGGCAAGGGACAATGAGCAGTTCTTC. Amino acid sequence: CASSLGARDNEQFF. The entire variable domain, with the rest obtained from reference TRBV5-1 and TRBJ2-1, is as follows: KAGVTQTPRYLIKTRGQQVTLSCSPISGHRSVSWYQQTPGQGLQFLFEYFSETQRNKGNFPGRFSGRQFSNSRSEMNVSTLELGDSALYLCASSLGARDNEQFFGPGTRLTVL.

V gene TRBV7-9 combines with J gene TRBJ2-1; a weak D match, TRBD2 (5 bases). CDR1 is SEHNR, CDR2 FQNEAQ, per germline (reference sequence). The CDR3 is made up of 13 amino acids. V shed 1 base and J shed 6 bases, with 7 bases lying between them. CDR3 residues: CASSLVEGNEQFF. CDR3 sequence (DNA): TGTGCCAGCAGCTTAGTTGAGGGCAATGAGCAGTTCTTC.

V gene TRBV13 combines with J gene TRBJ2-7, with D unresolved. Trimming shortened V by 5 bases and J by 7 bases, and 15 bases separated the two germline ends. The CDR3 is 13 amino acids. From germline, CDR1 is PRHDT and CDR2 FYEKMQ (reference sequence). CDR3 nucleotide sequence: TGTGCCAGCAGCCCTCCCCTTCAGACTGAGCAGTACTTC. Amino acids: CASSPPLQTEQYF.

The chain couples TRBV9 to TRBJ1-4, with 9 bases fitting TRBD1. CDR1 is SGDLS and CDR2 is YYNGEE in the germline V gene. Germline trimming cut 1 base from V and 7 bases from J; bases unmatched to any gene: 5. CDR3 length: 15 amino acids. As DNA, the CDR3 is TGTGCCAGCAGCGTAACAGGGGGCTTGGGTGAAAAACTGTTTTTT. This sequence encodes CASSVTGGLGEKLFF.

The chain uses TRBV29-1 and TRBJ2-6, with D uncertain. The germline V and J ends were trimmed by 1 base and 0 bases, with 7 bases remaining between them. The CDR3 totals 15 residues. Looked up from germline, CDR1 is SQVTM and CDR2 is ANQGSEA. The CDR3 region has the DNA TGCAGCGTTGAAGCACTCGACTCTGGGGCCAACGTCCTGACTTTC. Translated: CSVEALDSGANVLTF.

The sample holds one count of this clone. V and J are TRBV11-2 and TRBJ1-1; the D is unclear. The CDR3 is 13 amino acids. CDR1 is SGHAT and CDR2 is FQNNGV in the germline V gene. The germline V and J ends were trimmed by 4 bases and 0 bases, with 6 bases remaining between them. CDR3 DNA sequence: TGTGCCAGCAGCTCCGGGTTGAACACTGAAGCTTTCTTT. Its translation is CASSSGLNTEAFF.